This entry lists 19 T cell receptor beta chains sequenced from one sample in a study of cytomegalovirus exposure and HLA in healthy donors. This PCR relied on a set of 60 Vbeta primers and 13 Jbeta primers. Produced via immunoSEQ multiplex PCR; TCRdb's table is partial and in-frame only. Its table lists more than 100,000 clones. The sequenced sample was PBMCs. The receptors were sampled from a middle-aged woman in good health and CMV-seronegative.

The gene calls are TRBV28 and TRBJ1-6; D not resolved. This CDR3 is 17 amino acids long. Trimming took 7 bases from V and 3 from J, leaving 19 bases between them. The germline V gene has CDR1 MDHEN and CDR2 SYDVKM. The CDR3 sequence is CASKDRGIRIYNSPLHF. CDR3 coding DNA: TGTGCCAGCAAAGATCGCGGCATAAGAATCTATAATTCACCCCTCCACTTT.

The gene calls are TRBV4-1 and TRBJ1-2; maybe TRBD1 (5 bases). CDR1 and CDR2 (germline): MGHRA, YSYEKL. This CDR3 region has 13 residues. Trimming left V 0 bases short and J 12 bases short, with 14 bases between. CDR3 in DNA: TGCGCCAGCAGCCAAGATCGGGGTCGGGGGAACACCTTC. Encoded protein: CASSQDRGRGNTF.

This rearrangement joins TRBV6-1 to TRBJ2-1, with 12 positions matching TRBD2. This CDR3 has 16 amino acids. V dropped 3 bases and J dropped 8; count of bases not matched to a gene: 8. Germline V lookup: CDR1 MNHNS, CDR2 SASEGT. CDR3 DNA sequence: TGTGCCAGCAGTGATGGGCTAGCGGGGGGGCAACATGAGCAGTTCTTC. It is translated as CASSDGLAGGQHEQFF.

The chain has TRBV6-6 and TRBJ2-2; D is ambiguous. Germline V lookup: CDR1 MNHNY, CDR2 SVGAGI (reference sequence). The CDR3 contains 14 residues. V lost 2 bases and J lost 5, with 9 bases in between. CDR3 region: CASSYNRETGELFF. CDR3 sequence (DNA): TGTGCCAGCAGTTACAACCGTGAGACCGGGGAGCTGTTTTTT.

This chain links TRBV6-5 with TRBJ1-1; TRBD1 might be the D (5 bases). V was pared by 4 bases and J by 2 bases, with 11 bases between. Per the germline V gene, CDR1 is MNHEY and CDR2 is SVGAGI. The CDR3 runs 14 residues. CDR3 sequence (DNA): TGTGCCAGCAGTTGGCGGGGCAGAAACACTGAAGCTTTCTTT. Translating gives CASSWRGRNTEAFF.

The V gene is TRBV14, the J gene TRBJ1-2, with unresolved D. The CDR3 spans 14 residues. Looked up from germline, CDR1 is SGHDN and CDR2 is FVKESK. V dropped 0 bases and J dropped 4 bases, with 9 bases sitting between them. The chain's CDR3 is CASSQDYLPYGYTF. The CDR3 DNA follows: TGTGCCAGCAGCCAAGACTATTTGCCCTATGGCTACACCTTC. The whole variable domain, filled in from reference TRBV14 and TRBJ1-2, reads EAGVTQFPSHSVIEKGQTVTLRCDPISGHDNLYWYRRVMGKEIKFLLHFVKESKQDESGMPNNRFLAERTGGTYSTLKVQPAELEDSGVYFCASSQDYLPYGYTFGSGTRLTVV.

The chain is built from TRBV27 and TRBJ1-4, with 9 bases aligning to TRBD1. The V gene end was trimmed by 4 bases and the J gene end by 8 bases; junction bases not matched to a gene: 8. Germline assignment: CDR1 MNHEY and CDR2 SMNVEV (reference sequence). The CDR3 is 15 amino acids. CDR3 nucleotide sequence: TGTGCCAGCAGTTCCTTACAGGGGGCGGGGGAAAAACTGTTTTTT. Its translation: CASSSLQGAGEKLFF.

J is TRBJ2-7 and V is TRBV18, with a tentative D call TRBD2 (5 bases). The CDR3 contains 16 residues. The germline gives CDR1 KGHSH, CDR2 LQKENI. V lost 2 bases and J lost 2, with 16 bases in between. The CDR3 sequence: CASSPSTNEGTYEQYF. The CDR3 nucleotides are TGTGCCAGCTCACCATCCACAAACGAGGGAACCTACGAGCAGTACTTC.

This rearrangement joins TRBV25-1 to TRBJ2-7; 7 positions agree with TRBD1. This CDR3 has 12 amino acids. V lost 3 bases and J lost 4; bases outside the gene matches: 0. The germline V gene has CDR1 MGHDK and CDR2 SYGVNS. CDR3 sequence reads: CASSEDRYEQYF. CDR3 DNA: TGTGCCAGCAGTGAGGACAGGTACGAGCAGTACTTC.

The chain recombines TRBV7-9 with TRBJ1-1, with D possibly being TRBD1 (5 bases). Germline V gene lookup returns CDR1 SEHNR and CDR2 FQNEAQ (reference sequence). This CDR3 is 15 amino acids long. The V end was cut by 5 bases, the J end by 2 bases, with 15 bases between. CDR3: CASSRWDGGNTEAFF. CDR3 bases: TGTGCCAGCAGCAGGTGGGACGGGGGAAACACTGAAGCTTTCTTT.

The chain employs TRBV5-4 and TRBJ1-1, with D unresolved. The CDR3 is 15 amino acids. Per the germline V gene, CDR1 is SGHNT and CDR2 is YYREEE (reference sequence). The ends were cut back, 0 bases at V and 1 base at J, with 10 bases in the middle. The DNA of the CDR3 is TGTGCCAGCAGCTTGGCGGGCCGGGGGAACACTGAAGCTTTCTTT. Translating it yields CASSLAGRGNTEAFF.

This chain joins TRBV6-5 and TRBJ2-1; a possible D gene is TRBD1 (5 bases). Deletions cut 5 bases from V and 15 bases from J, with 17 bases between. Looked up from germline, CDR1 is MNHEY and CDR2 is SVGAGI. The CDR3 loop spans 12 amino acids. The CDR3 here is CASSPRGPSGFF. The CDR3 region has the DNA TGTGCCAGCAGTCCAAGGGGCCCCTCTGGGTTCTTC.

CDR3 in DNA: TGTGCCAGCAGCTCACAGGGGAGAGGATGGAACACCATATATTTT. Protein product: CASSSQGRGWNTIYF. The chain recombines TRBV7-9 with TRBJ1-3, with 7 bases that match TRBD1. The J segment lost 7 bases and the V segment lost 4 bases, leaving 10 bases of the junction unmatched. Germline loops: CDR1 SEHNR, CDR2 FQNEAQ (reference sequence). The CDR3 totals 15 residues.

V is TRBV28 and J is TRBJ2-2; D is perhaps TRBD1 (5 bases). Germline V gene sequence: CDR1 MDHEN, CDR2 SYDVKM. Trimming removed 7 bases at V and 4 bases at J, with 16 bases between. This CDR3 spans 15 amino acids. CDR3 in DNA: TGTGCCAGCACCCCATCCACAGGACCCACCGGGGAGCTGTTTTTT. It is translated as CASTPSTGPTGELFF.

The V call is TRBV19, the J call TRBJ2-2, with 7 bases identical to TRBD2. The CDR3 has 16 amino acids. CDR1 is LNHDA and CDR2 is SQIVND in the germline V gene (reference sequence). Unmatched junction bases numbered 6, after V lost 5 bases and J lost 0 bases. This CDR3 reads CASSPVGGTNTGELFF. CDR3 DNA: TGTGCCAGTAGTCCGGTCGGGGGGACGAACACCGGGGAGCTGTTTTTT.

CDR3 sequence reads: CASSLTPIRTGGTDTQYF. In nucleotides, the CDR3 is TGCGCCAGCAGCCTTACCCCCATCCGGACAGGGGGCACAGATACGCAGTATTTT. J is TRBJ2-3 and V is TRBV4-1, with 9 bases fitting TRBD1. Germline V gene lookup returns CDR1 MGHRA and CDR2 YSYEKL. Unmatched junction bases numbered 12, after V lost 4 bases and J lost 1 base. This CDR3 has 18 amino acids.

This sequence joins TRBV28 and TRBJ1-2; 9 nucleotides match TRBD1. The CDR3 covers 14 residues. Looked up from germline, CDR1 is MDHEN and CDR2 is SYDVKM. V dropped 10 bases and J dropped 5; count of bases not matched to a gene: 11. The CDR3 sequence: CATGTGNGIYGYTF. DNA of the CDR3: TGTGCCACCGGGACAGGGAACGGAATATATGGCTACACCTTC.

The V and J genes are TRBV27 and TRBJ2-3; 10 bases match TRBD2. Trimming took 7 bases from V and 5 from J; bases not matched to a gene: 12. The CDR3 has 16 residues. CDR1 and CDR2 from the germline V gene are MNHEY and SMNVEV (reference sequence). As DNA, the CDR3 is TGTGCCAGCACGACGTCTAGCGGGGGAGTTGTAGATACGCAGTATTTT. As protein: CASTTSSGGVVDTQYF.

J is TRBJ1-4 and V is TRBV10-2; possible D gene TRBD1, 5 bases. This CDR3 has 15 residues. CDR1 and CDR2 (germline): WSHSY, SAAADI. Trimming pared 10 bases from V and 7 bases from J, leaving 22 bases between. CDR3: CATTGGVAGLEKLFF. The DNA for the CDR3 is TGCGCCACTACCGGGGGGGTCGCGGGTCTTGAAAAACTGTTTTTT.